The source of this TCR beta chain is a study of blood T cell repertoires in COVID-19. Study background: The samples span acute and convalescent COVID-19 from the United States, Italy and Spain. Nucleic acid was either cDNA or gDNA, and it came from T cells, B-cell-depleted T cells, or PBMCs.

This table comes from immunoSEQ multiplex PCR, and its TCRdb copy is limited to in-frame clones, with some not included. This table holds some 350,000 clones, 87% found once. Seattle's enrolled individuals joined amid active infection and were then monitored longitudinally. This clonotype originated in a woman aged 45 to 65 with COVID-19, enrolled during active disease. Sequenced: peripheral blood.

This chain's CDR3 is CATSDAEGGGRRTGELFF. The CDR3 DNA reads TGTGCCACCAGTGATGCCGAGGGCGGGGGGAGACGGACCGGGGAGCTGTTTTTT. This sequence joins TRBV24-1 and TRBJ2-2; 8 nucleotides agree with TRBD2. CDR3 length equals 18 residues. The ends lost 3 bases at V and 5 bases at J; junction bases unmatched: 13. Germline V gene lookup returns CDR1 KGHDR and CDR2 SFDVKD.